This passage covers 22 T cell receptor beta chains from one sample sequenced in a study of shared T cell receptors in the human thymus (dated by TCRdb to the early 2020s). Libraries were constructed by the immunoSEQ multiplex PCR assay. TCRdb re-hosts the immuneACCESS table, in-frame sequences only. Its copies lack some clones; in the studies checked, an unresolved V gene accounts for under half of them, and the cause for the rest is not known. The table for this sample lists some 760,000 clones; 80% to 90% of them were counted only once. The top ten constitute about 0.011% of the sample. The same data also went into a second study, on human thymus T cells.

Sequences were obtained from thymocytes. These receptors were obtained from a girl in the first two years of life with a congenital heart defect. Donor details come from another sample of the same person, matched by shared clones.

This chain joins TRBV4-3 and TRBJ1-1; the D gene is possibly TRBD1 (6 bases). Germline CDR1 is LGHNA and CDR2 is YSLEER. CDR3 length: 15 residues. V dropped 0 bases and J dropped 9 bases, with 17 bases sitting between them. The CDR3 protein is CASSQDRGRGVQAFF. CDR3 nucleotides: TGCGCCAGCAGCCAAGATAGGGGGAGGGGGGTCCAAGCTTTCTTT.

This clone was counted a few times. Other DNA sequences in the sample encode the same CDR3. This rearrangement joins TRBV5-6 to TRBJ1-1; TRBD1 might be the D (5 bases). The CDR3 extends over 15 amino acids. V was trimmed by 4 bases and J by 3 bases, leaving 16 bases between them. Germline V CDR1 and CDR2: SGHDT, YYEEEE. The CDR3 loop is CASSRFGALYTEAFF. The CDR3 DNA reads TGTGCCAGCAGCCGGTTTGGGGCCCTCTACACTGAAGCTTTCTTT. The full variable domain, its missing parts supplied by reference TRBV5-6 and TRBJ1-1, is DAGVTQSPTHLIKTRGQQVTLRCSPKSGHDTVSWYQQALGQGPQFIFQYYEEEERQRGNFPDRFSGHQFPNYSSELNVNALLLGDSALYLCASSRFGALYTEAFFGQGTRLTVV.

The gene calls are TRBV5-6 and TRBJ1-4, with a weak D call TRBD1 (6 bases). The germline V gene has CDR1 SGHDT and CDR2 YYEEEE. Trimming removed 2 bases from V and 7 bases from J, with 15 bases in between. This CDR3 spans 15 amino acids. The CDR3 protein is CASSLGYGTPEKLFF. DNA for the CDR3: TGTGCCAGCAGCTTAGGGTACGGGACACCTGAAAAACTGTTTTTT.

V is TRBV5-5 and J is TRBJ1-3, with TRBD1 identical over 7 bases. Germline-derived CDR1 and CDR2 are SGHKS and YYEKEE (reference sequence). This CDR3 spans 18 amino acids. V was pared by 0 bases and J by 0 bases, with 9 bases of the junction left unmatched. The CDR3 here is CASSLVQGQEFSGNTIYF. CDR3 DNA: TGTGCCAGCAGCTTGGTCCAAGGACAGGAGTTCTCTGGAAACACCATATATTTT.

V is TRBV28 and J is TRBJ2-7, with 12 bases identical to TRBD2. Per germline, CDR1 MDHEN and CDR2 SYDVKM. The CDR3 consists of 18 residues. Trimming cost V 9 bases and J 3 bases; bases outside gene matches: 18. The CDR3 coding sequence is TGTGCCAGGAGGGTGGGGGCGAAACTAGCGGGGGGATGCTACGAGCAGTACTTC. It translates to CARRVGAKLAGGCYEQYF.

This chain's CDR3 is CASGGQEGETQYF. Here the CDR3 DNA reads TGTGCCAGCGGGGGACAGGAGGGAGAGACCCAGTACTTC. The V and J genes are TRBV9 and TRBJ2-5, with TRBD1 identical over 8 bases. Germline V gene sequence: CDR1 SGDLS, CDR2 YYNGEE. The CDR3 spans 13 residues. Trimming removed 7 bases from V and 4 bases from J; junction bases left unmatched: 6.

The rearrangement joins TRBV14 to TRBJ1-1; no reliable D call. CDR3 length: 16 amino acids. CDR1 and CDR2 (germline): SGHDN, FVKESK. V was shortened by 3 bases and J by 0 bases, with 14 bases between the two germline ends. DNA for the CDR3: TGTGCCAGCAGCCAGTCAGAGAGGTGGGTGAACACTGAAGCTTTCTTT. It codes for CASSQSERWVNTEAFF.

The CDR3 spells CASSQGDRAMNTEAFF. In DNA form, the CDR3 reads TGCGCCAGCAGCCAAGGGGACAGGGCTATGAACACTGAAGCTTTCTTT. V is TRBV5-1 and J is TRBJ1-1, with 9 positions matching TRBD1. The V gene end was trimmed by 4 bases and the J gene end by 0 bases; junction bases not matched to a gene: 7. Per germline, CDR1 SGHRS and CDR2 YFSETQ. CDR3 length: 16 amino acids.

The rearrangement joins TRBV2 to TRBJ2-1; 14 bases are a match to TRBD2. In germline, CDR1 is SNHLY, CDR2 FYNNEI. The CDR3 is made up of 16 amino acids. The junction had 5 bases not matched to a gene; V was cut back by 6 bases and J by 4 bases. Here the CDR3 DNA reads TGTGCCAGCAGCGGGGGGACTAGCGGGAGATACAATGAGCAGTTCTTC. Translated, it gives CASSGGTSGRYNEQFF.

With regard to this clone: Lacking the conserved final phenylalanine or tryptophan, this CDR3 likely reflects a read error. The DNA is omitted, as the CDR3 cannot be located on it reliably, and the CDR3 follows TCRdb's listing. The CDR3 sequence: CASSPRQEPGR. The V and J genes are TRBV7-2 and TRBJ1-1; TRBD1, as called in the table, went unchecked against the DNA. Looked up from germline, CDR1 is SGHTA and CDR2 is FQGNSA. The CDR3 contains 11 residues when both ends are counted.

Here the CDR3 reads CASSPGTGVEQYF. In nucleotides, the CDR3 is TGCGCCAGCAGTCCCGGGACAGGGGTCGAGCAGTACTTC. The V gene is TRBV10-2, the J gene TRBJ2-7, with TRBD1 matching 10 bases. J was trimmed by 6 bases and V by 5 bases; bases with no gene match: 4. The CDR3 length is 13 residues. The germline CDR1 and CDR2 sequences are WSHSY and SAAADI.

This clone occurred once. The chain employs TRBV6-5 and TRBJ1-2, with D maybe TRBD1 (6 bases). Trimming cost V 5 bases and J 3 bases, with 16 bases left between them. CDR1 and CDR2 (germline): MNHEY, SVGAGI. This CDR3 comprises 15 residues. DNA for the CDR3: TGTGCCAGCAGTCCCAGGGGTGCGAGGTACTATGGCTACACCTTC. This encodes CASSPRGARYYGYTF.

The V gene is TRBV5-5, the J gene TRBJ1-2, with D possibly being TRBD1 (6 bases). V lost 1 base, J lost 6 bases, and 16 bases lay in between. Germline lookup yields CDR1 SGHKS and CDR2 YYEKEE (reference sequence). The CDR3 has 15 residues. This chain's CDR3 is CASSLPRGAGDGYTF. CDR3 bases: TGTGCCAGCAGCTTGCCCCGGGGGGCGGGAGATGGCTACACCTTC.

CDR3 DNA sequence: TGTGCCAGCAGCTTAGCGGGACAGTCCAATCAGCCCCAGCATTTT. Protein sequence: CASSLAGQSNQPQHF. This chain links TRBV7-8 with TRBJ1-5; TRBD1 aligns across 7 bases. The CDR3 length is 15 residues. Germline V gene lookup returns CDR1 SGHVS and CDR2 FQNEAQ. J was trimmed by 3 bases and V by 0 bases; bases with no gene match: 2.

The V and J genes are TRBV5-5 and TRBJ1-5; D might be TRBD1 (6 bases). V was pared by 5 bases and J by 3 bases, with 15 bases between. The CDR3 has 15 residues. Germline CDR1 reads SGHKS; CDR2 reads YYEKEE (reference sequence). The CDR3 loop is CASSSTGSYNQPQHF. CDR3 DNA: TGTGCCAGCAGTTCCACAGGGTCCTACAATCAGCCCCAGCATTTT. The full variable domain, in which reference TRBV5-5 and TRBJ1-5 provide the parts outside the CDR3, is DAGVTQSPTHLIKTRGQQVTLRCSPISGHKSVSWYQQVLGQGPQFIFQYYEKEERGRGNFPDRFSARQFPNYSSELNVNALLLGDSALYLCASSSTGSYNQPQHFGDGTRLSIL.

V and J are TRBV27 and TRBJ2-7; the D gene is possibly TRBD2 (6 bases). Trimming cost V 8 bases and J 4 bases, with 15 bases left between them. The germline V gene encodes CDR1 MNHEY and CDR2 SMNVEV (reference sequence). The CDR3 is 13 amino acids. CDR3 coding DNA: TGTGCCAGCGGACGCGGGGAGCCATACGAGCAGTACTTC. It yields the protein CASGRGEPYEQYF.

The chain has TRBV19 and TRBJ2-5, with TRBD2 matching 10 bases. The CDR3 totals 17 residues. Per germline, CDR1 LNHDA and CDR2 SQIVND (reference sequence). Trimming at V came to 11 bases and at J to 0 bases, leaving 15 bases not matched to a gene. CDR3 bases: TGTGCCTGCGGACTAGCGGAACCCTGGACTCACCAAGAGACCCAGTACTTC. Translated, it gives CACGLAEPWTHQETQYF.

This chain links TRBV6-5 with TRBJ2-3, with D possibly TRBD2 on 7 matching bases. The CDR3 consists of 14 residues. Deletions cut 6 bases from V and 6 bases from J, with 16 bases between. Germline V gene lookup returns CDR1 MNHEY and CDR2 SVGAGI. The CDR3 sequence: CASRPLGGGDTQYF. DNA of the CDR3: TGTGCCAGCAGGCCCTTAGGGGGGGGCGATACGCAGTATTTT.

The sample holds one count of this clone. The genes are TRBV2 and TRBJ2-3; a possible D gene is TRBD2 (6 bases). Trimming cost V 4 bases and J 3 bases, with 17 bases left between them. Germline values: CDR1 SNHLY, CDR2 FYNNEI. The CDR3 loop spans 16 amino acids. DNA for the CDR3: TGTGCCAGCAGTGTGCCGGAGGGTAGGGATACAGATACGCAGTATTTT. This translates into CASSVPEGRDTDTQYF.

The chain recombines TRBV5-1 with TRBJ1-2; TRBD1 might be the D (5 bases). The CDR3 is 15 amino acids. The V gene's germline CDR1 is SGHRS and CDR2 YFSETQ. The V end lost 0 bases, the J end lost 5 bases, and 14 bases lay between the germline ends. The CDR3 bases are TGCGCCAGCAGCTTGGCAACGGGTGGGGCGTATGGCTACACCTTC. Translated, it gives CASSLATGGAYGYTF. Filled out from reference TRBV5-1 and TRBJ1-2, the complete variable domain reads KAGVTQTPRYLIKTRGQQVTLSCSPISGHRSVSWYQQTPGQGLQFLFEYFSETQRNKGNFPGRFSGRQFSNSRSEMNVSTLELGDSALYLCASSLATGGAYGYTFGSGTRLTVV.

The rearrangement uses TRBV6-5 and TRBJ1-5, with a tentative D call TRBD1 (5 bases). This CDR3 comprises 14 residues. Deletions cut 6 bases from V and 4 bases from J, with 13 bases between. Germline loops: CDR1 MNHEY, CDR2 SVGAGI. CDR3 sequence reads: CASSPFKGNQPQHF. The CDR3 DNA follows: TGTGCCAGCAGCCCGTTCAAGGGGAATCAGCCCCAGCATTTT.

The V and J genes are TRBV4-1 and TRBJ2-2, with D maybe TRBD1 (5 bases). There are 15 residues in the CDR3. The V end lost 0 bases, the J end lost 4 bases, and 9 bases lay between the germline ends. Germline loops: CDR1 MGHRA, CDR2 YSYEKL. The CDR3 DNA sequence: TGCGCCAGCAGCCAAGACAGGGCCTCCACCGGGGAGCTGTTTTTT. This gives the protein CASSQDRASTGELFF.